These T cell receptor beta chains were read from a single sample in a study of blood T cell repertoires in COVID-19. Data came from immunoSEQ multiplex PCR; TCRdb stores just in-frame clones and leaves some out. Of 140,000 to 150,000 clones listed, approximately 86% are singletons. The sequencing input was peripheral blood. The source is a woman aged 45-65 years with acute or convalescent COVID-19. CDR3s include the opening cysteine and the closing phenylalanine or tryptophan. D genes are given only for firm matches. Expanded clones are given a class, and other clones once, few, many or no size at all.

V gene	clone size	D gene	J gene	CDR3 length	CDR3 protein	CDR3 DNA
TRBV7-3	-	TRBD2	TRBJ2-2	16	CASSSPGLADPGELFF	TGTGCCAGCAGCTCCCCGGGACTAGCGGATCCTGGGGAGCTGTTTTTT
TRBV6-1	-	-	TRBJ1-1	15	CASSEASLWGAEAFF	TGTGCCAGCAGTGAAGCCTCCTTATGGGGAGCTGAAGCTTTCTTT
TRBV18	-	TRBD1	TRBJ2-7	15	CASSLGQGTAYEQYF	TGTGCCAGCTCACTTGGACAGGGTACGGCCTACGAGCAGTACTTC
TRBV11-2	-	TRBD1	TRBJ2-7	14	CASTGTGDPYEQYF	TGTGCCAGCACCGGGACAGGGGATCCTTACGAGCAGTACTTC
TRBV30	once	-	TRBJ2-7	14	CAWSVGRGTYEQYF	TGTGCCTGGAGTGTCGGCAGGGGAACCTACGAGCAGTACTTC
TRBV5-5	-	-	TRBJ1-4	13	CASSLGQIEKLFF	TGTGCCAGCAGCTTGGGACAGATTGAAAAACTGTTTTTT
TRBV11-1	-	-	TRBJ2-7	14	CASSRTLSSYEQYF	TGTGCCAGCAGCAGAACACTATCCTCCTACGAGCAGTACTTC
TRBV20-1	-	-	TRBJ2-7	11	CSASTRREQYF	TGCAGTGCTTCTACTAGGCGAGAGCAGTACTTC
TRBV5-5	-	-	TRBJ2-1	20	CASSWAQGQVAGSSYNEQFF	TGTGCCAGCAGCTGGGCACAGGGTCAGGTAGCGGGCAGCTCCTACAATGAGCAGTTCTTC
TRBV5-4	few	-	TRBJ1-2	14	CASKPSSRNYGYTF	TGTGCCAGCAAGCCGTCTTCTAGGAACTATGGCTACACCTTC
TRBV3-1/TRBV3-2	-	TRBD1	TRBJ2-7	14	CASSHADRENEQYF	TGTGCCAGCAGCCACGCAGACAGGGAGAACGAGCAGTACTTC
TRBV13	-	-	TRBJ1-3	21	CASSPTREKAYYFNSGNTIYF	TGTGCCAGCAGCCCCACCCGTGAGAAGGCCTACTATTTTAACTCTGGAAACACCATATATTTT
TRBV7-6	-	TRBD2	TRBJ2-1	15	CASSPPGLERGEQFF	TGTGCCAGCAGCCCCCCGGGACTAGAGCGTGGAGAGCAGTTCTTC
TRBV9	-	TRBD2	TRBJ2-3	14	CASRPSGGADTQYF	TGTGCCAGCAGACCTAGCGGGGGGGCAGATACGCAGTATTTT
TRBV4-1	-	-	TRBJ2-1	13	CASSHPEWNEQFF	TGCGCCAGCAGCCATCCTGAGTGGAATGAGCAGTTCTTC
TRBV7-6	-	-	TRBJ1-4	15	CASSLGTATNEKLFF	TGTGCCAGCAGCTTAGGGACAGCAACTAATGAAAAACTGTTTTTT
TRBV2	-	TRBD1	TRBJ2-5	12	CASSNRGETQYF	TGTGCCAGCAGTAACAGGGGAGAGACCCAGTACTTC
TRBV25-1	-	-	TRBJ1-1	13	CASSEQGTLGAFF	TGTGCCAGCAGTGAACAGGGTACGCTAGGAGCTTTCTTT
TRBV27	-	TRBD2	TRBJ2-1	17	CASSYGLAGVTTMEQFF	TGTGCCAGCAGCTACGGACTAGCGGGGGTTACAACAATGGAGCAGTTCTTC
TRBV2	-	-	TRBJ1-1	12	CASIPGNTEAFF	TGTGCCAGCATCCCGGGGAACACTGAAGCTTTCTTT
TRBV30	-	TRBD2	TRBJ2-1	14	CAWRRLAGANEQFF	TGTGCCTGGAGGCGACTAGCGGGAGCTAATGAGCAGTTCTTC
TRBV5-1	once	-	TRBJ2-5	14	CASSLGTDQETQYF	TGCGCCAGCAGCTTGGGGACAGACCAAGAGACCCAGTACTTC
TRBV5-4	few	-	TRBJ2-5	14	CASSLVRAQETQYF	TGTGCCAGCAGCTTGGTGCGGGCGCAAGAGACCCAGTACTTC
TRBV30	-	-	TRBJ2-7	12	CACRRDPYEQYF	TGTGCCTGTCGGAGGGACCCCTACGAGCAGTACTTC
TRBV6-2/TRBV6-3	-	-	TRBJ2-5	16	CASSSPSSGSQETQYF	TGTGCCAGCAGTTCCCCGAGTAGCGGTTCCCAAGAGACCCAGTACTTC
TRBV5-8	-	-	TRBJ2-3	13	CASSLPSTDTQYF	TGTGCCAGCAGCTTGCCTAGCACAGATACGCAGTATTTT
TRBV7-2	-	TRBD1	TRBJ1-2	15	CASSLEESRGYGYTF	TGTGCCAGCAGCTTAGAGGAGAGCAGGGGGTATGGCTACACCTTC
TRBV6-5	-	-	TRBJ1-3	14	CASSYSATGNTIYF	TGTGCCAGCAGTTACTCGGCAACTGGAAACACCATATATTTT